The 21 T cell receptor beta chains reported below all come from one sample, sequenced in a study of T-cell reconstitution after alpha-beta-depleted transplantation in children. Unique molecular identifiers were used in preparing the TCRbeta library. MiXCR was run by TCRdb on the PCR reads, yielding one entry per CDR3 protein. The table records some 590,000 distinct CDR3 sequences, roughly a tenth of them present only once. This material consisted of PBMCs from the stem cell graft donor, taken from the stem cell graft. These receptors originate from a human donor who donated a stem cell graft to a child with acute myeloid leukemia.

At least ten counts were recorded for this clonotype. The chain is built from TRBV4-3 and TRBJ2-1; D is possibly TRBD2 (5 bases). The CDR3 covers 13 residues. Germline V gene data show CDR1 as LGHNA and CDR2 as YSLEER. Trimming took off 0 bases at V and 12 bases at J, with 12 bases between the two ends. The CDR3 DNA reads as TGCGCCAGCAGCCAAGATATCGGGGTGGGGCAGTTCTTC. Translated: CASSQDIGVGQFF.

This clonotype showed up just a few times. The chain joins TRBV7-2 to TRBJ2-3, with TRBD2 identical over 13 bases. V shed 5 bases, J shed 4 bases, and the junction held 6 bases outside the gene matches. The CDR3 loop spans 16 amino acids. Germline-derived CDR1 and CDR2 are SGHTA and FQGNSA. This CDR3 reads CASSPRTSGGADTQYF. CDR3 sequence (DNA): TGTGCCAGCAGCCCAAGGACTAGCGGGGGTGCAGATACGCAGTATTTT.

This clonotype was seen many times. The rearrangement uses TRBV29-1 and TRBJ2-5, with a tentative D call TRBD2 (6 bases). CDR3 length: 12 amino acids. Germline assignment: CDR1 SQVTM and CDR2 ANQGSEA. The ends were cut back, 6 bases at V and 2 bases at J, with 10 bases in the middle. The CDR3 spells CSVALAQETQYF. In DNA, the CDR3 is TGCAGCGTGGCACTAGCTCAAGAGACCCAGTACTTC. The whole variable domain, filled in from reference TRBV29-1 and TRBJ2-5, reads SAVISQKPSRDICQRGTSLTIQCQVDSQVTMMFWYRQQPGQSLTLIATANQGSEATYESGFVIDKFPISRPNLTFSTLTVSNMSPEDSSIYLCSVALAQETQYFGPGTRLLVL.

There are a few counts of this clonotype. The chain carries TRBV14 and TRBJ2-3; 9 bases align to TRBD2. CDR1 is SGHDN and CDR2 is FVKESK in the germline V gene. The CDR3 runs 16 residues. The J segment lost 3 bases and the V segment lost 1 base, leaving 5 bases of the junction unmatched. CDR3 sequence: CASSQALAGWTDTQYF. The DNA for the CDR3 is TGTGCCAGCAGCCAAGCGCTAGCGGGGTGGACAGATACGCAGTATTTT.

This clonotype was picked up a small number of times. The chain recombines TRBV20-1 with TRBJ2-7; TRBD2 might be the D (5 bases). CDR1 DFQATT and CDR2 SNEGSKA come from the germline V gene (reference sequence). Trimming removed 3 bases from V and 3 bases from J, with 15 bases in between. This CDR3 region has 14 residues. The CDR3 sequence is CSARGASGNYEQYF. CDR3 in DNA: TGCAGTGCTAGGGGAGCGTCCGGGAACTACGAGCAGTACTTC.

The genes are TRBV2 and TRBJ2-5; D is possibly TRBD2 (7 bases). The V gene's germline CDR1 is SNHLY and CDR2 FYNNEI. The CDR3 spans 14 residues. The CDR3 coding sequence is TGTGCTAGGGGGGAGGGGAAGATAGTGAAGACCCAGTACTTC. Translation gives CARGEGKIVKTQYF.

This clonotype appeared many times. This chain uses TRBV20-1 with TRBJ2-5; 13 bases line up with TRBD2. CDR1 is DFQATT and CDR2 is SNEGSKA in the germline V gene (reference sequence). Germline trimming cut 6 bases from V and 2 bases from J; bases unmatched to any gene: 6. The CDR3 has 15 residues. CDR3 sequence: CSASRTSGRQETQYF. In DNA, the CDR3 is TGCAGTGCCAGTAGGACTAGCGGGAGACAAGAGACCCAGTACTTC.

There are many counts of this clonotype. The rearrangement joins TRBV7-2 to TRBJ2-4; D not certain. Germline CDR1 SGHTA, CDR2 FQGNSA. V lost 5 bases and J lost 0, with 14 bases in between. This CDR3 is 16 amino acids long. This chain's CDR3 is CASSQTDLLAKNIQYF. DNA of the CDR3: TGTGCCAGCAGCCAAACGGATTTACTAGCCAAAAACATTCAGTACTTC.

This clonotype has only a few counts. The V gene is TRBV20-1, the J gene TRBJ2-5; tentatively, D is TRBD2 (5 bases). In germline, CDR1 is DFQATT, CDR2 SNEGSKA (reference sequence). V was shortened by 7 bases and J by 3 bases, with 15 bases between the two germline ends. This CDR3 has 13 residues. In DNA, the CDR3 is TGCAGTGTTTGGAGGAGATCGAAAGAGACCCAGTACTTC. Amino acid sequence: CSVWRRSKETQYF.

This clonotype has only a few counts. The chain uses TRBV30 and TRBJ1-1, with D hard to call. V lost 7 bases and J lost 5, with 8 bases in between. Germline V CDR1 and CDR2: GTSNPN, SVGIG (reference sequence). CDR3 length: 10 residues. CDR3 amino acids: CASRRTEAFF. The CDR3 coding sequence is TGTGCCTCCCGTCGGACTGAAGCTTTCTTT.

A few counts support this clonotype. The gene calls are TRBV7-9 and TRBJ2-2; D gene unclear. The CDR3 length is 15 residues. Germline V gene sequence: CDR1 SEHNR, CDR2 FQNEAQ (reference sequence). Between the trimmed V and J ends, which lost 10 bases and 0 bases, there was a span of 15 bases. CDR3 sequence: CAILPGPANTGELFF. In DNA form, the CDR3 reads TGTGCCATCCTTCCAGGACCGGCGAACACCGGGGAGCTGTTTTTT.

This clonotype was picked up many times. The genes are TRBV29-1 and TRBJ2-3; possible D gene TRBD2, 5 bases. This CDR3 has 13 amino acids. Germline V gene lookup returns CDR1 SQVTM and CDR2 ANQGSEA. Between the trimmed V and J ends, which lost 8 bases and 5 bases, there was a span of 17 bases. The CDR3 region is CSTTGIFGDTQYF. The CDR3 DNA reads TGCAGCACCACGGGGATCTTCGGAGATACGCAGTATTTT.

In this sample, this clonotype turned up a few times. The chain employs TRBV27 and TRBJ1-2; TRBD1 is a possible D gene (5 bases). The CDR3 is 14 residues long. Germline loops: CDR1 MNHEY, CDR2 SMNVEV (reference sequence). V was clipped by 8 bases and J by 4 bases, with 17 bases between them. The CDR3 is CASGRGGVVYGYTF. CDR3 sequence (DNA): TGTGCCAGCGGGAGGGGTGGGGTGGTCTATGGCTACACCTTC.

The V gene is TRBV20-1, the J gene TRBJ2-7; no clear D. The CDR3 is 12 residues long. V gave up 1 base and J gave up 2 bases, with 6 bases separating them. Germline V lookup: CDR1 DFQATT, CDR2 SNEGSKA (reference sequence). For the CDR3, the DNA is TGCAGTGCTAGAGGGCTAGCCTACGAGCAGTACTTC. Translated, it gives CSARGLAYEQYF.

The sample holds many counts of this clonotype. The V and J genes are TRBV20-1 and TRBJ1-1, with TRBD1 identical over 12 bases. The trim removed 6 bases at V and 0 bases at J, leaving 8 bases unmatched. The CDR3 loop spans 16 amino acids. Germline values: CDR1 DFQATT, CDR2 SNEGSKA (reference sequence). This CDR3 reads CSAVGTGGRMNTEAFF. CDR3 in DNA: TGCAGTGCAGTTGGGACAGGGGGCCGAATGAACACTGAAGCTTTCTTT.

The rearrangement links TRBV18 to TRBJ1-4, with unresolved D. CDR1 KGHSH and CDR2 LQKENI come from the germline V gene. The V end lost 4 bases, the J end lost 7 bases, and 22 bases lay between the germline ends. This CDR3 spans 17 amino acids. CDR3 bases: TGTGCCAGCTCACTGCTGGAGGTTACCAGTCCGCGTGAAAAACTGTTTTTT. This translates into CASSLLEVTSPREKLFF.

The J gene is TRBJ2-3, the V gene TRBV5-1, with 12 bases matching TRBD2. This CDR3 region has 16 residues. CDR1 is SGHRS and CDR2 is YFSETQ in the germline V gene. J was trimmed by 3 bases and V by 4 bases; bases with no gene match: 6. The CDR3 coding sequence is TGCGCCAGCAGCATCCGACTAGCGGGAGAAACAGATACGCAGTATTTT. Its translation is CASSIRLAGETDTQYF.

This clonotype has a count of ten or more. The chain is built from TRBV20-1 and TRBJ2-1; 13 positions match TRBD2. This CDR3 contains 17 residues. After removal of 5 bases from V and 6 bases from J, the junction contained 13 bases not matched to a gene. The germline V gene encodes CDR1 DFQATT and CDR2 SNEGSKA (reference sequence). CDR3 loop: CSAHRTSGRATSNEQFF. In DNA, the CDR3 is TGCAGTGCTCATAGGACTAGCGGGAGAGCCACCTCCAATGAGCAGTTCTTC.

This chain links TRBV6-1 with TRBJ1-2; 9 positions match TRBD1. This CDR3 contains 14 residues. With V trimmed by 8 bases and J by 8 bases, 12 bases remained unmatched. Germline V lookup: CDR1 MNHNS, CDR2 SASEGT. CDR3 sequence: CASLETGTGSGYTF. CDR3 nucleotide sequence: TGTGCCAGCTTAGAGACCGGGACAGGGTCCGGCTACACCTTC.

This chain links TRBV21-1 with TRBJ2-5; the table assigns TRBD1, which was not confirmed against the DNA. TRBV21-1 counts as a pseudogene. This CDR3 has 14 amino acids. The CDR3 nucleotides are TGTGCCAGCAGAATACAGGACTGCCAAGAGACCCAGTACTTC. Translation gives CASRIQDCQETQYF.

The V gene is TRBV7-3, the J gene TRBJ2-3; 7 bases match TRBD2. Germline CDR1 and CDR2: SGHTA and FQGTGA. The CDR3 contains 15 residues. The J segment lost 5 bases and the V segment lost 2 bases, leaving 7 bases of the junction unmatched. Here the CDR3 DNA reads TGTGCCAGCAGCTTAGAGGGACTACTGCGAGATACGCAGTATTTT. It yields the protein CASSLEGLLRDTQYF.